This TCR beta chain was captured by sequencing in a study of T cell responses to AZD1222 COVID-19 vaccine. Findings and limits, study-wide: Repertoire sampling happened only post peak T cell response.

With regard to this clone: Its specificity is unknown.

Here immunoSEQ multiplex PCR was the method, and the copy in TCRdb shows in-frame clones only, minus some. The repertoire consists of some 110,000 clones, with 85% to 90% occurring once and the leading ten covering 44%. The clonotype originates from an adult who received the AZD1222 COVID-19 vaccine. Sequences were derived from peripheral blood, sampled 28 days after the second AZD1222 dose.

CDR3 bases: TGTGCCTGGAGACCCCTACTAGGTCGGATGCAGTATTTT. The encoded protein is CAWRPLLGRMQYF. The chain uses TRBV30 and TRBJ2-3, with a weak D call TRBD2 (5 bases). The CDR3 loop spans 13 amino acids. Looked up from germline, CDR1 is GTSNPN and CDR2 is SVGIG (reference sequence). V lost 3 bases, J lost 11 bases, and 18 bases lay in between.